The rows below give T cell receptor beta chains drawn from one sample of a study of technical replicates of blood from a handful of donors. This table comes from immunoSEQ multiplex PCR, and its TCRdb copy is limited to in-frame clones, with some not included. The sample shows about 100,000 clones, 95% to 96% of them seen only once. The sample taken for sequencing was T cells isolated from PBMCs. The receptors derive from a human donor in good health. The CDR3 runs from the conserved cysteine through the conserved F or W. A D gene is named only where the DNA matches it firmly.

j_call v_call d_call cdr3_aa
TRBJ1-1 TRBV6-5 TRBD1 CASSTTGVTEAFF
TRBJ2-7 TRBV10-3 TRBD1 CAISEGQGKINEQYF
TRBJ1-1 TRBV5-6 TRBD1 CASSRRDRFFPEAFF
TRBJ1-5 TRBV7-9 - CASSLAGLAGNQPQHF
TRBJ1-2 TRBV6-1 TRBD1 CASSETDREYGYTF
TRBJ2-1 TRBV6-5 - CASSYSILARNEQFF
TRBJ2-1 TRBV11-3 TRBD2 CASPGGTSGIRTLQNEQFF
TRBJ2-4 TRBV6-1 - CASSDGEQGTPFLAKNIQYF
TRBJ2-2 TRBV5-1 - CASGHRTGELFF
TRBJ2-1 TRBV4-2 TRBD2 CASSQDRWGTSGANEQFF
TRBJ2-1 TRBV6-5 TRBD2 CASSYSGLAENNEQFF
TRBJ1-5 TRBV5-6 TRBD1 CASSLRRQGPNQPQHF
TRBJ2-5 TRBV4-1 TRBD2 CASSLGGAWGETQYF
TRBJ2-5 TRBV18 - CASSLRTIQETQYF
TRBJ2-3 TRBV15 - CATSRGGGYTDTQYF
TRBJ2-7 TRBV11-3 TRBD2 CASSSRLAGSYEQYF
TRBJ1-6 TRBV9 - CASSVTRESPLHF
TRBJ2-1 TRBV7-6 TRBD1 CASSNPGQGVMGEQFF
TRBJ2-5 TRBV27 TRBD1 CASSRYSRDRSSETQYF
TRBJ2-1 TRBV4-1 TRBD1 CASSQPGQGSHEQFF
TRBJ2-4 TRBV21-1 - CASSKARDGQMDIQYF
TRBJ1-1 TRBV9 - CASSGYSTEAFF
TRBJ1-2 TRBV4-2 - CASSPDGLPSGYTF
TRBJ2-7 TRBV5-4 TRBD2 CASSPSGSSYEQYF
TRBJ1-2 TRBV6-5 - CASAAPMNTNYGYTF
TRBJ1-6 TRBV5-1 - CASSLEGHGNSPLHF
TRBJ1-1 TRBV10-1 - CASSESTVMNTEAFF
TRBJ2-1 TRBV5-4 - CASSTDSREHEQFF
TRBJ2-2 TRBV10-3 TRBD2 CAISRTSGNTRMDGELFF
TRBJ2-2 TRBV12-5 TRBD1 CASAGQGVNGELFF
TRBJ2-7 TRBV9 TRBD2 CASSASGFDYEQYF
TRBJ2-3 TRBV11-3 TRBD2 CASSLGGLAGTTDTQYF
TRBJ2-2 TRBV18 - CASSPPKTRNTGELFF
TRBJ2-3 TRBV10-3 TRBD2 CATTSGSFGSDTQYF
TRBJ2-3 TRBV27 TRBD1 CASGNGQDYTDTQYF
TRBJ2-7 TRBV7-9 - CASSVVGSESYEQYF
TRBJ1-2 TRBV11-2 TRBD1 CASSLTGGFDYGYTF
TRBJ2-7 TRBV5-1 TRBD2 CASSLWGVASGSYEQYF
TRBJ1-1 TRBV15 - CATSRDLIQEDTEAFF
TRBJ2-2 TRBV28 - CASRVTGSTGELFF
TRBJ1-1 TRBV5-1 - CASSLGQISATEAFF
TRBJ2-3 TRBV5-1 - CASSWSAVAPTDTQYF
TRBJ1-2 TRBV4-2 - CASSREPDGDYGYTF
TRBJ2-1 TRBV12-5 - CASGFALERRSYNEQFF
TRBJ2-7 TRBV6-1 TRBD2 CASSESGVPLAGGTYEQYF
TRBJ1-1 TRBV19 TRBD1 CASSVGQGMTEAFF
TRBJ1-6 TRBV2 TRBD1 CATGDRGNSPLHF
TRBJ2-1 TRBV6-1 TRBD1 CASSAGQGPYSYNEQFF
TRBJ1-2 TRBV19 - CASRAGYHYGYTF
TRBJ2-5 TRBV5-1 TRBD1 CASSSNRQGTGETQYF
TRBJ1-2 TRBV6-6 TRBD1 CASSETGGVGIDGYTF
TRBJ2-7 TRBV5-6 TRBD2 CASSPTHGEGGYEQYF
TRBJ1-1 TRBV7-2 TRBD1 CASSLTGTANTEAFF